Included here is one TCR beta chain sequence, with context. Its specificity is unknown. V was clipped by 5 bases and J by 6 bases; unmatched bases: 1. Germline CDR1 reads MNHEY; CDR2 reads SMNVEV (reference sequence). The CDR3 is 12 amino acids. The sample originates from a study of STAT5B mutations in CD4+ large granular lymphocyte leukemia. Study background: Among healthy donors, a particular HLA allele went with more CDR3 'QG' motifs. Overall study results and limits: Compared with healthy controls (2/35), patient top clones favored TRBV06 (8/27).

Only in-frame clones appear in the TCRdb table, and some are missing; sequencing was by immunoSEQ multiplex PCR. The sample includes nearly 35,000 clones, around nine tenths of them seen just once. The gene calls are TRBV27 and TRBJ1-5; 7 bases align to TRBD1. The clonotype comes from a human donor in good health. Sequencing used CD4+ T cells from blood buffy coats. CDR3 amino acids: CASSDRVQPQHF. The CDR3 coding sequence is TGTGCCAGCAGTGACAGGGTTCAGCCCCAGCATTTT.